Listed here are 16 T cell receptor beta chains from one sample, sequenced in a study of regulatory T cells in long-lasting Graves disease. This sample's time point: newly diagnosed GD, antithyroid drugs for less than 3 months. From PBMCs, RNA was extracted and then used to make the TCR library. Libraries of TCR beta came from iRepertoire HTBI primers plus Arm-PCR of CDR3 regions. MiXCR was run by TCRdb on the multiplex PCR reads, yielding one entry per CDR3 protein. Found here are 360,000 or so distinct CDR3 sequences, about 11% of them singletons; the top ten hold around 18%. These data were likewise used in another study, on T cells in Graves' hyperthyroidism and ophthalmopathy.

The material was peripheral blood mononuclear cells (PBMCs), obtained at new diagnosis, from a patient treated with antithyroid drugs. The receptors were sampled from a woman between 18 and 29 years old with Graves disease.

This clonotype was observed many times. The genes are TRBV4-1 and TRBJ1-2, with 8 bases fitting TRBD1. The V gene's germline CDR1 is MGHRA and CDR2 YSYEKL. Losses at the gene ends were 4 bases for V and 7 bases for J; bases not matched to a gene: 2. CDR3 size: 12 residues. The CDR3 loop is CASSLTGGGYTF. The DNA of the CDR3 is TGCGCCAGCAGCCTCACAGGGGGTGGCTACACCTTC.

This clonotype has at least ten counts. The gene calls are TRBV7-2 and TRBJ2-7; 13 bases line up with TRBD2. Trimming cost V 5 bases and J 5 bases; bases outside gene matches: 3. This CDR3 has 14 amino acids. Per the germline V gene, CDR1 is SGHTA and CDR2 is FQGNSA. CDR3 DNA sequence: TGTGCCAGCAGCACTACTAGCGGGAGGGACGAGCAGTACTTC. Its translation is CASSTTSGRDEQYF.

This clonotype was detected many times. V and J are TRBV20-1 and TRBJ1-1; tentative D call: TRBD1 (6 bases). Germline loops: CDR1 DFQATT, CDR2 SNEGSKA (reference sequence). The germline V and J ends were trimmed by 0 bases and 7 bases, with 15 bases remaining between them. CDR3 length: 14 residues. For the CDR3, the DNA is TGCAGTGCTAGAGACCAGGGGCTCGACGGTGAAGCTTTCTTT. Residues: CSARDQGLDGEAFF.

Comment on this clonotype: Lacking the conserved final phenylalanine or tryptophan, this CDR3 likely reflects a read error. This sequence joins TRBV11-2 and TRBJ2-3, with TRBD2 matching 11 bases. V shed 6 bases, J shed 3 bases, and the junction held 8 bases outside the gene matches. The CDR3 extends over 16 amino acids. Germline assignment: CDR1 SGHAT and CDR2 FQNNGV. The CDR3, as DNA: TGTGCCAGCAGACTAAAGACTAGCGGGATTACAGATACGCAGTATTCT. Translation: CASRLKTSGITDTQYS.

This clonotype was picked up many times. The V and J genes are TRBV28 and TRBJ2-5; D gene uncertain. This CDR3 spans 12 amino acids. Germline V gene sequence: CDR1 MDHEN, CDR2 SYDVKM. The germline V and J ends were trimmed by 4 bases and 4 bases, with 7 bases remaining between them. The CDR3 DNA reads TGTGCCAGCAGTTCAGTTTCAGAGACCCAGTACTTC. It is translated as CASSSVSETQYF.

This clonotype was detected many times. The chain is built from TRBV18 and TRBJ2-7; 11 bases are shared with TRBD2. The junction had 1 base not matched to a gene; V was cut back by 0 bases and J by 3 bases. The germline V gene encodes CDR1 KGHSH and CDR2 LQKENI. CDR3 length: 15 residues. CDR3 amino acids: CASSPPLAGDYEQYF. The CDR3 DNA sequence: TGTGCCAGCTCACCACCACTAGCGGGAGACTACGAGCAGTACTTC. Variable domain in full (rest from reference TRBV18 and TRBJ2-7): NAGVMQNPRHLVRRRGQEARLRCSPMKGHSHVYWYRQLPEEGLKFMVYLQKENIIDESGMPKERFSAEFPKEGPSILRIQQVVRGDSAAYFCASSPPLAGDYEQYFGPGTRLTVT.

For this clonotype: It may be a read error: a sequence one base away is much more abundant. This chain uses TRBV12-3 or TRBV12-4 with TRBJ2-5; unclear D gene. The CDR3 runs to 15 residues. Trimming removed 5 bases from V and 10 bases from J, with 23 bases in between. CDR3 region: CASSQQTGLIGIQYF. The CDR3, as DNA: TGTGCCAGCAGTCAACAAACTGGCTTGATAGGGATCCAGTACTTC.

This chain joins TRBV2 and TRBJ1-1; D remains ambiguous. The CDR3 consists of 11 residues. V lost 6 bases and J 7 bases, leaving 9 bases between the germline ends. Per the germline V gene, CDR1 is SNHLY and CDR2 is FYNNEI. The CDR3 nucleotides are TGTGCCAGCAGGGTCGACGGTGAAGCTTTCTTT. Translation: CASRVDGEAFF.

This chain connects TRBV20-1 to TRBJ2-7; D is undetermined. Trimming left V 1 base short and J 2 bases short, with 12 bases between. CDR3 length: 14 residues. Germline CDR1 and CDR2: DFQATT and SNEGSKA (reference sequence). Here the CDR3 DNA reads TGCAGTGCTAGAGCCACACTGGGGACCTACGAGCAGTACTTC. Amino acids: CSARATLGTYEQYF.

The V gene is TRBV3-1, the J gene TRBJ2-1, with D possibly being TRBD1 (7 bases). Germline V gives CDR1 LGHDT, CDR2 YNNKEL (reference sequence). Trimming took 5 bases from V and 3 from J, leaving 20 bases between them. The CDR3 runs to 17 residues. The CDR3 DNA is TGTGCCAGCAGCTCGCAACAGGGGAGGCATCGCTACAATGAGCAGTTCTTC. This sequence encodes CASSSQQGRHRYNEQFF.

This clonotype was counted at least ten times. The chain is built from TRBV4-3 and TRBJ1-1; 9 bases fit TRBD1. V shed 0 bases and J 7 bases; nucleotides not matched to a gene: 9. The CDR3 consists of 16 residues. Per the germline V gene, CDR1 is LGHNA and CDR2 is YSLEER. This CDR3 reads CASSQDRTGAAREAFF. In nucleotides, the CDR3 is TGCGCCAGCAGCCAAGACCGGACAGGGGCTGCTCGTGAAGCTTTCTTT.

This clonotype was recorded at least ten times. The chain joins TRBV7-9 to TRBJ1-4, with 7 positions matching TRBD1. Germline V gene sequence: CDR1 SEHNR, CDR2 FQNEAQ (reference sequence). The CDR3 contains 15 residues. Trimming at V came to 7 bases and at J to 8 bases, leaving 13 bases not matched to a gene. The CDR3 region has the DNA TGTGCCAGCACAAGAACAGGGGCCCTTGGGGAAAAACTGTTTTTT. It is translated as CASTRTGALGEKLFF.

This clonotype was observed many times. The chain joins TRBV7-9 to TRBJ1-1; 12 nucleotides match TRBD1. V gave up 4 bases and J gave up 1 base; unmatched junction bases: 7. The CDR3 covers 17 residues. Germline V gene sequence: CDR1 SEHNR, CDR2 FQNEAQ (reference sequence). CDR3 protein: CASSSRDRGRGNTEAFF. The CDR3 nucleotides are TGTGCCAGCAGCTCTAGGGACAGGGGGCGCGGGAACACTGAAGCTTTCTTT.

The sample holds many counts of this clonotype. This chain uses TRBV7-2 with TRBJ2-5; D unclear. The CDR3 length is 15 residues. Trimming took off 4 bases at V and 5 bases at J, with 17 bases between the two ends. In germline, CDR1 is SGHTA, CDR2 FQGNSA. CDR3 in amino acids: CASSSPPAPLETQYF. The CDR3 coding sequence is TGTGCCAGCAGCTCACCCCCCGCCCCTTTGGAGACCCAGTACTTC.

This clonotype was seen repeatedly, ten times or more. The J gene is TRBJ2-7, the V gene TRBV27, with 8 bases lining up with TRBD1. Germline assignment: CDR1 MNHEY and CDR2 SMNVEV (reference sequence). This CDR3 region has 15 residues. Unmatched junction bases numbered 7, after V lost 3 bases and J lost 3 bases. The chain's CDR3 is CASSLDRATLYEQYF. CDR3 nucleotides: TGTGCCAGCAGTTTGGACAGGGCTACTCTCTACGAGCAGTACTTC.

With regard to this clonotype: Since a far larger clone is one base different, this is likely a read error. This chain uses TRBV15 with TRBJ2-1, with 9 bases lining up with TRBD2. With the DNA end fitting TRBJ2-5 better, the J assignment may be wrong. The CDR3 covers 16 residues. Germline loops: CDR1 LNHNV, CDR2 YYDKDF (reference sequence). The CDR3 coding sequence is TGTGCCACCAGACTATTAAGCGGGGGGTACCAAGAGGCCCAGTACTTC. Translated: CATRLLSGGYQEAQYF.